This T cell receptor (beta chain) was sequenced for a study of T cell responses to AZD1222 COVID-19 vaccine (dated by TCRdb to 2020 to 2022). In the study overall: TCR sequencing covered roughly 230 trial participants: about 210 given two doses of AZD1222 and 26 given two doses of MenACWY control vaccine. Trial participants were enrolled by age into 18-55, 56-69 and 70-plus year subgroups, with about 150, 28 and 57 TCR-sequenced participants respectively.

About this clone: Its binding antigen is unknown. Within one base of it there is no much larger clone, and no base qualities were kept.

From the cysteine through the phenylalanine, the CDR3 covers 17 amino acids. Left in the record is the CDR3 DNA by itself, 51 bases read in frame from the first base. Trimming accounts for 4 bases at V and 2 bases at J, while the number of junction bases matched to no gene is 12. CDR1 and CDR2 are read off the germline V gene as SGHRS and YFSETQ. Read against the paper, the sample's time point label means: about 28 days (+/-7) after the second vaccine dose. AZD1222 recipients with second doses at about 4 weeks or about 12 weeks were pooled, because spike-specific TCR depth and breadth did not differ between schedules. Vaccinee samples were obtained from the UK trials COV001 and COV002, which included a single-blind randomized controlled phase 2/3 trial of AZD1222 (ChAdOx1 nCoV-19) in healthy adults. Trial participant PBMC samples were collected at day 0 and day 28 after the second dose for TCRbeta chain sequencing.

The CDR3 regions of human TCRbeta chains were analyzed by immunosequencing. The published analysis was carried out like this. Repertoire TCRs were checked for matches against a reference library of SARS-CoV-2-specific TCRs that had been generated using the MIRA antigen-specificity platform. Breadth meant the fraction of unique TCRs that were SARS-CoV-2-associated, whereas depth meant the fraction of total T cells that were SARS-CoV-2-associated. Using the MIRA data, each spike-specific TCR was mapped to the spike region that the TCR reacts to and placed in a CD4 or CD8 class. Log10-transformed breadth and depth values were compared by one-way ANOVA with Sidak's multiple comparisons tests. The table was pulled from immuneACCESS by TCRdb, which kept in-frame rearrangements only. Such tables lose some clones; where checked, under half of the loss comes from unresolved V genes, and the rest has no known cause. The V and J calls and the clone size are those of that table, but D and trimming were determined from the DNA. This sample is represented by 130,000 or so clones; roughly 90% of them were singletons. Approximately 3.8% of the sample is in the top ten clones.

What the work shows at the level of the full study, not this receptor alone: CD4 TCRs associated with the vaccine covered the entire spike protein, and the dominant responses were in regions 160-218 and 743-854. A significant rise in spike-specific TCR breadth and depth was observed after two AZD1222 doses relative to day 0 and relative to MenACWY recipients. Conclusions about previously exposed vaccinees are limited because only a handful of AZD1222 recipients were SARS-CoV-2 seropositive at baseline. Participants were mostly white British and included more females than males, and it was suggested by the authors that clonal diversity may have been underestimated. The 56-69-year group was small, and its depth increase did not reach significance, likely because of low power. Nearly half of unique spike-specific TCRs reportedly recognized epitopes outside regions mutated in the B.1.351 and B.1.1.7 variants. Because no day 14 peak-response samples were available, the repertoires could be characterized only after the peak T cell response.

The sample here was peripheral blood, taken 28 days after the second AZD1222 dose. This TCR derives from an adult who received the AZD1222 COVID-19 vaccine. The receptor chain draws on TRBV5-1 and TRBJ2-3, with 8 bases in between that match TRBD1. CDR3 reads: CASSPDGRQGSTDTQYF. The bases read TGCGCCAGCAGCCCCGATGGGAGACAGGGGTCCACAGATACGCAGTATTTT.